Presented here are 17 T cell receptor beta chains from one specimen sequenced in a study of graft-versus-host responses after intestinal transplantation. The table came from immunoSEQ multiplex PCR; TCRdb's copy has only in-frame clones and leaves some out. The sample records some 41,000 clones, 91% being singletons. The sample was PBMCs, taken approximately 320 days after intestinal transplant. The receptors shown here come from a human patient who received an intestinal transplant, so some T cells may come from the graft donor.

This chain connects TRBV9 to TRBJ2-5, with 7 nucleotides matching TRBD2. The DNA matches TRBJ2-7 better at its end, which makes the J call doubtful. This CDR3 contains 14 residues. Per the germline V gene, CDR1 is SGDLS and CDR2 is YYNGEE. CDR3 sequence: CASSVGGGTYEQYF. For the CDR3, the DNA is TGTGCCAGCAGCGTTGGGGGAGGGACCTACGAGCAGTACTTC.

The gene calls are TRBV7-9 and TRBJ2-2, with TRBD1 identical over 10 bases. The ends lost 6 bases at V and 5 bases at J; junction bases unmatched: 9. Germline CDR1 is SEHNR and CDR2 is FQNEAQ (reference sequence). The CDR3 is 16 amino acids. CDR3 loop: CASSYTPGQGTGELFF. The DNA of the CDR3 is TGTGCCAGCAGTTATACTCCGGGACAGGGGACCGGGGAGCTGTTTTTT.

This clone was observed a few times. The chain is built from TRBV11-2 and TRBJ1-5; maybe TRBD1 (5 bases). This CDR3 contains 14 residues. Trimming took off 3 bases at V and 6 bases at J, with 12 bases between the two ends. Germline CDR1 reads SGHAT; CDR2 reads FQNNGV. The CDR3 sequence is CASSLDVGGQPQHF. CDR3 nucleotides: TGTGCCAGCAGCTTGGATGTCGGGGGTCAGCCCCAGCATTTT. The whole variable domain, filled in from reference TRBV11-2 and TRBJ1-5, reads EAGVAQSPRYKIIEKRQSVAFWCNPISGHATLYWYQQILGQGPKLLIQFQNNGVVDDSQLPKDRFSAERLKGVDSTLKIQPAKLEDSAVYLCASSLDVGGQPQHFGDGTRLSIL.

CDR3 sequence reads: CASSLPEQGAEPQHF. CDR3 in DNA: TGTGCCAGCAGCCTACCCGAGCAGGGGGCGGAGCCCCAGCATTTT. The J gene is TRBJ1-5, the V gene TRBV7-9, with 8 nucleotides matching TRBD1. Germline-derived CDR1 and CDR2 are SEHNR and FQNEAQ (reference sequence). Losses at the gene ends were 5 bases for V and 8 bases for J; bases not matched to a gene: 11. The CDR3 totals 15 residues.

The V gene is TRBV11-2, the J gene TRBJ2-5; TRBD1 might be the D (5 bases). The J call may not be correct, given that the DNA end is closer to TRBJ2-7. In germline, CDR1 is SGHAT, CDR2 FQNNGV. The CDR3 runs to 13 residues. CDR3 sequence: CASSFTRAYEQYF. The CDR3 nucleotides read TGTGCCAGCAGCTTTACCAGGGCATACGAGCAGTACTTC.

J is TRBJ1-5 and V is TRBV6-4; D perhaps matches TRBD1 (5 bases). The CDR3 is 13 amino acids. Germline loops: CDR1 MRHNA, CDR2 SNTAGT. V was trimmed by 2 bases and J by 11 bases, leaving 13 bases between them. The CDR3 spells CASSDTEGQSQHF. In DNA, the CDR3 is TGTGCCAGCAGTGACACAGAGGGGCAGTCCCAGCATTTT.

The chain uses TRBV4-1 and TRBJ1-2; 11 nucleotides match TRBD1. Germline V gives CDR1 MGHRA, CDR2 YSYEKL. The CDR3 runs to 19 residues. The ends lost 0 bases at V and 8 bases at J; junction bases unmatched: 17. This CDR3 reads CASSQENRAGQGALSGYTF. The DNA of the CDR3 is TGCGCCAGCAGCCAAGAAAATAGGGCAGGACAGGGGGCTTTATCGGGCTACACCTTC.

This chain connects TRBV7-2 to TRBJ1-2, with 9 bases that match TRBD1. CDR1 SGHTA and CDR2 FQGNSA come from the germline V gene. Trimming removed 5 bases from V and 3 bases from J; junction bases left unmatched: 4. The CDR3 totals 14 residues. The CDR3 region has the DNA TGTGCCAGCAGCGCCCGGACAGGGGACTATGGCTACACCTTC. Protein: CASSARTGDYGYTF.

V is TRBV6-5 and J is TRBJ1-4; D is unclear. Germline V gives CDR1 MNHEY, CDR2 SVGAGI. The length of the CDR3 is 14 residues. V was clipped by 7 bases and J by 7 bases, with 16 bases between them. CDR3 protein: CASKREPGSEKLFF. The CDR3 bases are TGTGCCAGCAAGAGGGAACCCGGGAGTGAAAAACTGTTTTTT.

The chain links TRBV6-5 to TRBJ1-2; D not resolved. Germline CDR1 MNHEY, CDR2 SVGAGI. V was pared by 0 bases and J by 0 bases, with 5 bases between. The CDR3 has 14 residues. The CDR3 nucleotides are TGTGCCAGCAGTTACTCGGGGACTAACTATGGCTACACCTTC. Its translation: CASSYSGTNYGYTF.

CDR3 DNA: TGTGCCAGCAGCTTCATCGGACAGGCCGCGGGTGGCTACACCTTC. Encoded protein: CASSFIGQAAGGYTF. The V call is TRBV5-4, the J call TRBJ1-2, with TRBD1 matching over 7 bases. CDR3 length: 15 amino acids. After removal of 2 bases from V and 7 bases from J, the junction contained 11 bases not matched to a gene. In germline, CDR1 is SGHNT, CDR2 YYREEE (reference sequence).

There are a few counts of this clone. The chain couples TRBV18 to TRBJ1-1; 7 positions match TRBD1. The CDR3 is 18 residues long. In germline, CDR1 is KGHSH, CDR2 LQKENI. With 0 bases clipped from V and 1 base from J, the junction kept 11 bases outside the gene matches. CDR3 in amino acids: CASSPPPLGQATNTEAFF. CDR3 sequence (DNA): TGTGCCAGCTCACCACCTCCCCTCGGACAGGCGACGAACACTGAAGCTTTCTTT.

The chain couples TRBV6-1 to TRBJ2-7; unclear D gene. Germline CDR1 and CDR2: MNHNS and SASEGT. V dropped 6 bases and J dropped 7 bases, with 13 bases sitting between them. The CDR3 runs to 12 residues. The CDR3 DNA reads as TGTGCCAGCAGCGTCCCCCTTGGGGAGCAGTACTTC. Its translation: CASSVPLGEQYF.

CDR3 protein: CASSLGQPFYEQYF. The CDR3 DNA follows: TGCGCCAGCAGCCTAGGACAGCCTTTCTACGAGCAGTACTTC. The genes are TRBV5-1 and TRBJ2-5; weak D call: TRBD1 (6 bases). The J call is in doubt because the DNA end fits TRBJ2-7 better. CDR3 size: 14 residues. CDR1 and CDR2 (germline): SGHRS, YFSETQ.

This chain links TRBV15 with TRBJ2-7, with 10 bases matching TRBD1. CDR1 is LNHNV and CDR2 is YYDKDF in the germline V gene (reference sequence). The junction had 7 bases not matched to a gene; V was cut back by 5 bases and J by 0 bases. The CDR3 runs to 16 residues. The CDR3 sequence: CATSQGRTGGSYEQYF. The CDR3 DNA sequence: TGTGCCACCAGCCAGGGGAGGACAGGGGGCTCCTACGAGCAGTACTTC.

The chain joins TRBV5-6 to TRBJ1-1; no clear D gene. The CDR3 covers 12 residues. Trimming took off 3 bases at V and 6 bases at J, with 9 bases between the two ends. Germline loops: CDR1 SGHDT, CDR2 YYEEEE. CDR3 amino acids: CASSSDISEAFF. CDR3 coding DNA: TGTGCCAGCAGCTCCGACATCTCTGAAGCTTTCTTT.

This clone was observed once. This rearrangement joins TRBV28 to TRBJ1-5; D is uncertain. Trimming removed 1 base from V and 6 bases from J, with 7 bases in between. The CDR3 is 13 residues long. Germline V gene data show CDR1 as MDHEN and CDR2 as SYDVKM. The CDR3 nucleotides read TGTGCCAGCAGTTTATTTTCTGGTCAGCCCCAGCATTTT. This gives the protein CASSLFSGQPQHF.